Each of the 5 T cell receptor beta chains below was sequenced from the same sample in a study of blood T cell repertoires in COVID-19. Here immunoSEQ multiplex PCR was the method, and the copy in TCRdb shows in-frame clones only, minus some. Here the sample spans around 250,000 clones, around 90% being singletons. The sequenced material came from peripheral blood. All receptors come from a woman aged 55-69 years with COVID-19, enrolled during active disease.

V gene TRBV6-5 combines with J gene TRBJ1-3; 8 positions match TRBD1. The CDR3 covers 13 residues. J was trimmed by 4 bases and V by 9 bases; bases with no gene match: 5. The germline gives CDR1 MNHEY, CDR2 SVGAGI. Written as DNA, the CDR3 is TGTGCCAGTGAGACAGGGGCGGGAAACACCATATATTTT. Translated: CASETGAGNTIYF.

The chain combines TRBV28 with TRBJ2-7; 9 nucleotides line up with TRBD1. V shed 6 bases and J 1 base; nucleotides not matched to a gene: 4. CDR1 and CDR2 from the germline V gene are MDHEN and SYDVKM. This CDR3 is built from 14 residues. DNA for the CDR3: TGTGCCAGCAGGGGGGACAGGGTATCCTACGAGCAGTACTTC. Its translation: CASRGDRVSYEQYF.

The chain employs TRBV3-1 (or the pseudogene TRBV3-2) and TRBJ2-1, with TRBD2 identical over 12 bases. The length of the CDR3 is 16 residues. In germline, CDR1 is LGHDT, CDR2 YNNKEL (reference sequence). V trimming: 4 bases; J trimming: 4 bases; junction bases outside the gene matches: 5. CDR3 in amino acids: CASSPLAGGSYNEQFF. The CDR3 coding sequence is TGTGCCAGCAGCCCACTAGCGGGGGGCTCATACAATGAGCAGTTCTTC.

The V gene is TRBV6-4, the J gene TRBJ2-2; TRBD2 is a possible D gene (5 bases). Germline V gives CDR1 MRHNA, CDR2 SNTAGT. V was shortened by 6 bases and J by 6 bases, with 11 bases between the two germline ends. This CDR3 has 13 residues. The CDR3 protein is CASRTPGSGELFF. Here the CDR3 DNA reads TGTGCCAGCAGAACTCCGGGGTCCGGGGAGCTGTTTTTT.

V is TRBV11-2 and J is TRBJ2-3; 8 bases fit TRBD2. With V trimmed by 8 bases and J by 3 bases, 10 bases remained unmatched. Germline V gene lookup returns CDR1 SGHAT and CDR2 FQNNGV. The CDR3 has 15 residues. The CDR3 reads CASFPVAGGTDTQYF. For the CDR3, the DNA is TGTGCCAGCTTCCCTGTGGCGGGGGGTACAGATACGCAGTATTTT.